This record covers a single TCR beta chain. Its specificity is not known. This CDR3 is 13 amino acids long. CDR1 and CDR2 (germline): SEHNR, FQNEAQ (reference sequence). The ends were cut back, 0 bases at V and 8 bases at J, with 7 bases in the middle. The assay was immunoSEQ multiplex PCR, and TCRdb's table has in-frame clones only and misses some. Found here are 75,000 to 90,000 clones, 70% to 90% of them singletons; the top ten hold 9.5% to 13%. This record comes from a study of T cell responses to AZD1222 COVID-19 vaccine. Study results and limitations: Baseline serostatus was positive in only a handful of AZD1222 recipients.

This sequence originates from an adult who received the AZD1222 COVID-19 vaccine. Sequences were derived from peripheral blood, sampled 28 days after the second AZD1222 dose. This chain connects TRBV7-9 to TRBJ1-4; a possible D gene is TRBD1 (5 bases). This CDR3 is CASSLAQAEKLFF. Here the CDR3 DNA reads TGTGCCAGCAGCTTAGCACAGGCCGAAAAACTGTTTTTT.